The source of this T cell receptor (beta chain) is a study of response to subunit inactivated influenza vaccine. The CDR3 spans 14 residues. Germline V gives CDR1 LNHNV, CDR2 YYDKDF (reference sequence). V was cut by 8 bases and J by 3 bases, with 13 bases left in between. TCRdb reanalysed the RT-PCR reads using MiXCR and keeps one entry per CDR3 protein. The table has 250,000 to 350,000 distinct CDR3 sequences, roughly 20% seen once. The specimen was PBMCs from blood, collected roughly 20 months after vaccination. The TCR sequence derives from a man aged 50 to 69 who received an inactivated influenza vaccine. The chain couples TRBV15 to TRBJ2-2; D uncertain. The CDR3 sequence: CATVSGRYTGELFF. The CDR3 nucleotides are TGTGCCACCGTTTCCGGCAGATACACCGGGGAGCTGTTTTTT. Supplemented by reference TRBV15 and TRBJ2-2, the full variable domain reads DAMVIQNPRYQVTQFGKPVTLSCSQTLNHNVMYWYQQKSSQAPKLLFHYYDKDFNNEADTPDNFQSRRPNTSFCFLDIRSPGLGDTAMYLCATVSGRYTGELFFGEGSRLTVL.